This TCR beta chain is from a study of regulatory T cells in long-lasting Graves disease. Indicated time point: newly diagnosed GD, antithyroid drugs for less than 3 months. RNA isolated from PBMCs was used to make the TCR library. American Thyroid Association guidelines were used to diagnose Graves' disease. Investigators prepared the TCR beta libraries by applying iRepertoire HTBI primers and Arm-PCR of CDR3 regions. TCRdb re-called the multiplex PCR reads with MiXCR, one entry per CDR3 protein. The sample shows approximately 560,000 distinct CDR3 sequences, 15% to 20% of them seen only once. This clonotype was counted between two and nine times. The sample also formed part of further work on T cells in Graves' hyperthyroidism and ophthalmopathy. As reported in that work: Hyperthyroidism patients were newly diagnosed, had disease duration under 2 months, and were aged 18 to 65 years. Researchers ran a first-round RT-PCR on the TCR CDR3 using the HTBI primer set. The model's output predicted ophthalmopathy at a median of roughly seven months prior to onset.

The TCR comes from a man younger than 35 with Graves disease. This specimen was peripheral blood mononuclear cells (PBMCs), taken at new diagnosis, from a patient treated with antithyroid drugs.

The CDR3 DNA sequence: TGTGCCAGCAGCCAAGATTGGCAGCGCCAAGAGACCCAGTACTTC. Translation: CASSQDWQRQETQYF. The J gene is TRBJ2-5, the V gene TRBV3-1; D not resolved. CDR3 length equals 15 residues. CDR1 LGHDT and CDR2 YNNKEL come from the germline V gene (reference sequence). Trimming took off 0 bases at V and 1 base at J, with 9 bases between the two ends.